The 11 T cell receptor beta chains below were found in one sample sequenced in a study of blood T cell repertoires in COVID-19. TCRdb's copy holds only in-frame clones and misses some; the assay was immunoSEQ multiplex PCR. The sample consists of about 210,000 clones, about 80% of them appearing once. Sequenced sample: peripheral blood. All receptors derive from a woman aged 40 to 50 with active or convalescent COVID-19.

The CDR3 spells CASTSQFGANVLTF. The CDR3 nucleotides read TGTGCCAGCACCTCCCAGTTTGGGGCCAACGTCCTGACTTTC. The V call is TRBV11-3, the J call TRBJ2-6, with D unclear. Germline assignment: CDR1 SGHNT and CDR2 YENEEA. This CDR3 contains 14 residues. The V end lost 7 bases, the J end lost 3 bases, and 10 bases lay between the germline ends.

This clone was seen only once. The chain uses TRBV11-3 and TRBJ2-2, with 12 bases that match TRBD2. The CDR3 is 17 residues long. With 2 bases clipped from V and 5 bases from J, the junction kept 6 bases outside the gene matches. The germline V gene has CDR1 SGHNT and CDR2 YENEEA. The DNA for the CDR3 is TGTGCCAGCAGCTTACCGACTCTAGCGGGGGGGACCGGGGAGCTGTTTTTT. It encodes CASSLPTLAGGTGELFF.

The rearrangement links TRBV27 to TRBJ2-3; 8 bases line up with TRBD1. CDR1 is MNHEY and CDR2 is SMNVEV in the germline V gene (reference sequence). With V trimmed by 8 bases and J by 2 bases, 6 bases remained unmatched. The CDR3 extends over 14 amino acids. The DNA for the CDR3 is TGTGCCAGCCCCCCAGGGGGCCCCACAGATACGCAGTATTTT. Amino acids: CASPPGGPTDTQYF.

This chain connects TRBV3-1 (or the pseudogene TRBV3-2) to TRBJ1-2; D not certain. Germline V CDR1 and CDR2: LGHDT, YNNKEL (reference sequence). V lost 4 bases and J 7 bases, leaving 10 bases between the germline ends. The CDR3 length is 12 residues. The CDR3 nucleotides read TGTGCCAGCAGCCGGTACAGTGGTGGCTACACCTTC. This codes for CASSRYSGGYTF.

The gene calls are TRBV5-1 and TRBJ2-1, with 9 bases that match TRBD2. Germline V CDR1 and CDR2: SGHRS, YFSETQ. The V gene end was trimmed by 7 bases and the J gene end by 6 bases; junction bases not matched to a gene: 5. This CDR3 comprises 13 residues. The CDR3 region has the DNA TGCGCCAGCGGGGCGGGAGGGTCCAATGAGCAGTTCTTC. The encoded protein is CASGAGGSNEQFF.

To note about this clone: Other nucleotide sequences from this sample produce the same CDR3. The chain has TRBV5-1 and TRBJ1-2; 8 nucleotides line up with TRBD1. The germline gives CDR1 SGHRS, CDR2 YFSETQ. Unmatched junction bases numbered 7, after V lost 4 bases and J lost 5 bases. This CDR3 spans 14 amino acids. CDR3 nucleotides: TGCGCCAGCAGCGTCGGGACAGGCTATTATGGCTACACCTTC. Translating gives CASSVGTGYYGYTF.

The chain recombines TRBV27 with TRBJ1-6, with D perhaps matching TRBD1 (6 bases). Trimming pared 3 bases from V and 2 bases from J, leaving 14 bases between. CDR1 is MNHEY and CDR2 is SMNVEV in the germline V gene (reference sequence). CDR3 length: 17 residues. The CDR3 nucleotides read TGTGCCAGCAGTTTCGGTATTGGACAGCCCTATAATTCACCCCTCCACTTT. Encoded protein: CASSFGIGQPYNSPLHF.

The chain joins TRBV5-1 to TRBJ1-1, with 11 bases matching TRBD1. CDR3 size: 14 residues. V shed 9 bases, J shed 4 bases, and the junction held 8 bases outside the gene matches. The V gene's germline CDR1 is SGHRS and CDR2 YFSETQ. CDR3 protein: CATSTGTGGTEAFF. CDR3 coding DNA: TGCGCCACCAGTACCGGGACAGGGGGCACTGAAGCTTTCTTT. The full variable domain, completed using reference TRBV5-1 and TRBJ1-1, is KAGVTQTPRYLIKTRGQQVTLSCSPISGHRSVSWYQQTPGQGLQFLFEYFSETQRNKGNFPGRFSGRQFSNSRSEMNVSTLELGDSALYLCATSTGTGGTEAFFGQGTRLTVV.

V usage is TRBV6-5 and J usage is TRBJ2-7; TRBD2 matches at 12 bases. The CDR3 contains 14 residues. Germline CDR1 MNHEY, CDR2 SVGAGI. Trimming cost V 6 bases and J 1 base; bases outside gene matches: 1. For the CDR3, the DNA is TGTGCCAGCAGACTAGCGGGAGGATCCTACGAGCAGTACTTC. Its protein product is CASRLAGGSYEQYF.

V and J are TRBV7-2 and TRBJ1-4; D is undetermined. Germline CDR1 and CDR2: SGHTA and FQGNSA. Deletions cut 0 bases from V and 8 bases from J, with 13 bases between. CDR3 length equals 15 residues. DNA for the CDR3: TGTGCCAGCAGCTTAGCCCCCGCCTTGGAGGAAAAACTGTTTTTT. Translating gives CASSLAPALEEKLFF.

In nucleotides, the CDR3 is TGTGCCAGCAGCGGGACAGGTAAACTGTTTTTT. It is translated as CASSGTGKLFF. J is TRBJ1-4 and V is TRBV7-2; 8 nucleotides align to TRBD1. V lost 5 bases to trimming and J lost 11 bases; unmatched junction nucleotides: 1. The CDR3 extends over 11 amino acids. Germline CDR1 and CDR2: SGHTA and FQGNSA.